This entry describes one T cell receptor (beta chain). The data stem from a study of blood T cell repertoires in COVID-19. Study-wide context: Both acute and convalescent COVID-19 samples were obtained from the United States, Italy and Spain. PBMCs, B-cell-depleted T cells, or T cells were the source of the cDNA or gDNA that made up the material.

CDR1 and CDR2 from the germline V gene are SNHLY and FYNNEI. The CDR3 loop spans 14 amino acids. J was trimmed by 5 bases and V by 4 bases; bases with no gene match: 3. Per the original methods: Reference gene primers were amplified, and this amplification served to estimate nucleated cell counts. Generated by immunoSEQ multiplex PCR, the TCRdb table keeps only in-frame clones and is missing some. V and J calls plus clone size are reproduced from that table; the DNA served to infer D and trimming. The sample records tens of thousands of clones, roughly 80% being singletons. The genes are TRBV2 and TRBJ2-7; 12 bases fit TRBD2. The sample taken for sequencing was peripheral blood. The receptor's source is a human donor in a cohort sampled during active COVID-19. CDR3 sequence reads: CASSGTSGKDEQYF. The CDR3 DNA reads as TGTGCCAGCAGTGGGACTAGCGGGAAGGACGAGCAGTACTTC.